Listed here is a single T cell receptor beta chain. The antigen is not known. The data were obtained in a study of T cells in localized non-small cell lung cancer. CDR3 length: 15 residues. The germline V and J ends were trimmed by 0 bases and 1 base, with 9 bases remaining between them. Germline CDR1 LNHNV, CDR2 YYDKDF (reference sequence). Method: immunoSEQ multiplex PCR; TCRdb's copy keeps in-frame clones and lacks some. This table holds under 35,000 clones, over 80% found once. The study's findings and limits: Higher blood T cell density tracked longer overall survival. The study found T cell clonality highest in uninvolved adjacent lung, above tumor.

This specimen was peripheral blood, taken before any cancer treatment. The sequence derives from a female donor of 60 years or more with stage I lung adenocarcinoma. This sequence joins TRBV15 and TRBJ1-1, with D possibly TRBD1 on 5 matching bases. CDR3 sequence: CATSRDVQANTEAFF. In DNA form, the CDR3 reads TGTGCCACCAGCAGAGATGTACAGGCGAACACTGAAGCTTTCTTT.